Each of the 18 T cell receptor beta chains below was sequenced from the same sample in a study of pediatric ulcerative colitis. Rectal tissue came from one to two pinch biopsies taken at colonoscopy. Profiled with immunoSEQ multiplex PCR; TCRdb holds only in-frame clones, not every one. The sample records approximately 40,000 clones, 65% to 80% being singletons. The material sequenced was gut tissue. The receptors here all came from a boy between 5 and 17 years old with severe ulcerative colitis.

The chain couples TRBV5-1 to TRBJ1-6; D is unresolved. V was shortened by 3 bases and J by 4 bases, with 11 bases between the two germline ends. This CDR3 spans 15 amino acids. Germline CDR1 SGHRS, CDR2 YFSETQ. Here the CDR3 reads CASSSAQGYNSPLHF. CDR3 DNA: TGCGCCAGCAGCTCGGCCCAAGGGTATAATTCACCCCTCCACTTT.

CDR3 nucleotides: TGTGCCAGCTCACCAAAGTCGACAGGGGGCGGGAATGAGCAGTTCTTC. This sequence encodes CASSPKSTGGGNEQFF. The chain carries TRBV18 and TRBJ2-1, with 10 bases that match TRBD1. The trim removed 2 bases at V and 7 bases at J, leaving 8 bases unmatched. CDR1 is KGHSH and CDR2 is LQKENI in the germline V gene. CDR3 length equals 16 residues.

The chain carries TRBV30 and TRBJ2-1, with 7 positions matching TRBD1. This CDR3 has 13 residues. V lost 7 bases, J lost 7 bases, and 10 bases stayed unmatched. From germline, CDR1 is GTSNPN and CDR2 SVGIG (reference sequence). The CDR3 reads CASRTGTMNEQFF. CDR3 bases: TGTGCCTCCCGGACAGGAACGATGAATGAGCAGTTCTTC.

The CDR3 reads CASSPTAGNTIYF. CDR3 in DNA: TGCGCCAGCAGCCCGACGGCTGGAAACACCATATATTTT. This chain uses TRBV4-1 with TRBJ1-3; D remains ambiguous. The V gene lost 4 bases and the J gene lost 2 bases, with 6 bases spanning the gap. The CDR3 is made up of 13 amino acids. Germline CDR1 is MGHRA and CDR2 is YSYEKL.

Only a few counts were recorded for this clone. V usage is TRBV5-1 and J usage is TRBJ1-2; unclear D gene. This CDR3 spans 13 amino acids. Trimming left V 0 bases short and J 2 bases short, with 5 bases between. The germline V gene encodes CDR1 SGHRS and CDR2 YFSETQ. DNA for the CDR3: TGCGCCAGCAGCTTGGGACGGAACTATGGCTACACCTTC. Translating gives CASSLGRNYGYTF.

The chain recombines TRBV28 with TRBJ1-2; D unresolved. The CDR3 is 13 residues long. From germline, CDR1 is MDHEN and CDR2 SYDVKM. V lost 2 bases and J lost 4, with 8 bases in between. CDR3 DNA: TGTGCCAGCAGTTTAGGGATTTTCTATGGCTACACCTTC. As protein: CASSLGIFYGYTF.

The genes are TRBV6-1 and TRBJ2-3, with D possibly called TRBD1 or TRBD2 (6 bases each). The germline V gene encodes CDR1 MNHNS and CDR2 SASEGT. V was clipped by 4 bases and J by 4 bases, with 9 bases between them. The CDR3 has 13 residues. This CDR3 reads CASSGGAADTQYF. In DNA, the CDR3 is TGTGCCAGCAGTGGGGGGGCGGCAGATACGCAGTATTTT.

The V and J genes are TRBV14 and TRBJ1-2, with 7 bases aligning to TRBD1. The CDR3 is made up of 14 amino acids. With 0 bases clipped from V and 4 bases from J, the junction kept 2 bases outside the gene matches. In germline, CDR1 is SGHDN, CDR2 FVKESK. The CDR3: CASSQETGPYGYTF. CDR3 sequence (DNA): TGTGCCAGCAGCCAAGAGACAGGGCCCTATGGCTACACCTTC.

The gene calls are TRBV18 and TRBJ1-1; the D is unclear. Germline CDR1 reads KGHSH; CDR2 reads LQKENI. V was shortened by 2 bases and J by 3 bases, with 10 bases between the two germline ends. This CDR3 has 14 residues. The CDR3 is CASSPGVSHTEAFF. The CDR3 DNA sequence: TGTGCCAGCTCACCAGGGGTCAGCCACACTGAAGCTTTCTTT.

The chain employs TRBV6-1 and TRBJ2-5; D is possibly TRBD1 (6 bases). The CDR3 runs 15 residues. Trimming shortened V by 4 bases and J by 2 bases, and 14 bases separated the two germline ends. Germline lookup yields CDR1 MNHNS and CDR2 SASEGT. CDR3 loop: CASSGGLASQETQYF. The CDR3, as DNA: TGTGCCAGCAGTGGGGGGCTAGCCTCACAAGAGACCCAGTACTTC.

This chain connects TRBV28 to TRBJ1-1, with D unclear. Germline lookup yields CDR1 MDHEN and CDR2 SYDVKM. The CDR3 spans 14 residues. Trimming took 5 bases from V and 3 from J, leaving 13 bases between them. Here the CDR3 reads CASSPHRFYTEAFF. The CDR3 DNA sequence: TGTGCCAGCAGTCCCCACAGATTTTACACTGAAGCTTTCTTT. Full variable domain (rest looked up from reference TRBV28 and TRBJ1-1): DVKVTQSSRYLVKRTGEKVFLECVQDMDHENMFWYRQDPGLGLRLIYFSYDVKMKEKGDIPEGYSVSREKKERFSLILESASTNQTSMYLCASSPHRFYTEAFFGQGTRLTVV.

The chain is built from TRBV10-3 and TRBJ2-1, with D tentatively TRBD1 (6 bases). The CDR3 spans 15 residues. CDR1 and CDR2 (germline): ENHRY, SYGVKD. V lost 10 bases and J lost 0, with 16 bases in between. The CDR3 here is CATKRQDSSYNEQFF. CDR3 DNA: TGTGCCACCAAACGACAGGACAGCTCCTACAATGAGCAGTTCTTC.

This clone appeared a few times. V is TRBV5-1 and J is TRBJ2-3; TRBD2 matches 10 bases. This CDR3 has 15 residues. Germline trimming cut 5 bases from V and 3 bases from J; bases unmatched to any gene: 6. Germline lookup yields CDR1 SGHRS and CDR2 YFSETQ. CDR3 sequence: CASRPLAGGTDTQYF. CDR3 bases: TGCGCCAGCAGACCGTTAGCGGGGGGAACAGATACGCAGTATTTT. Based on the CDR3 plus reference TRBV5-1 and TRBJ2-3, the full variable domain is KAGVTQTPRYLIKTRGQQVTLSCSPISGHRSVSWYQQTPGQGLQFLFEYFSETQRNKGNFPGRFSGRQFSNSRSEMNVSTLELGDSALYLCASRPLAGGTDTQYFGPGTRLTVL.

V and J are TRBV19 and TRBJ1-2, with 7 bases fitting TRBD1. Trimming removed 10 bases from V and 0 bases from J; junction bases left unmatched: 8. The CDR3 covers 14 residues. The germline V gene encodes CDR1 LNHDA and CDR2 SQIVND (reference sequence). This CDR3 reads CATKGQSSNYGYTF. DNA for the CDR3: TGTGCCACAAAGGGACAGTCCTCTAACTATGGCTACACCTTC.

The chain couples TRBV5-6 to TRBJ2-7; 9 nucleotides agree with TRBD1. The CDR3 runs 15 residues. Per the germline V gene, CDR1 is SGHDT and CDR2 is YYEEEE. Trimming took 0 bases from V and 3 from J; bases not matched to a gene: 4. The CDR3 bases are TGTGCCAGCAGCTTGGGGACAGGGGACATCTACGAGCAGTACTTC. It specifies CASSLGTGDIYEQYF.

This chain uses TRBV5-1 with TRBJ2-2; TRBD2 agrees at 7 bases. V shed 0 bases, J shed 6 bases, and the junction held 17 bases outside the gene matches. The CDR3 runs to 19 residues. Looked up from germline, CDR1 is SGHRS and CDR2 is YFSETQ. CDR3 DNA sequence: TGCGCCAGCAGCTTGGATTGGACTAGTGGGGTTACCCGTGCCGGGGAGCTGTTTTTT. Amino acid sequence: CASSLDWTSGVTRAGELFF.

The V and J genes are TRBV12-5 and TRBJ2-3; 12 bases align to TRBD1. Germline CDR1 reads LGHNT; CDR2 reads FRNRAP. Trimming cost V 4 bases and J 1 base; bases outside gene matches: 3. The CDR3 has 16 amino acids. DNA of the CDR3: TGTGCTAGTGGTTCGGGACAGGGGGCTCGCACAGATACGCAGTATTTT. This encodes CASGSGQGARTDTQYF.

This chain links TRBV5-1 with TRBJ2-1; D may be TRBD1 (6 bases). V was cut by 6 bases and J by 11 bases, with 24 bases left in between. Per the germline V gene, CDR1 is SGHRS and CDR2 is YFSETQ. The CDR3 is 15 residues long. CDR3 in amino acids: CASNYVQGSLTQQFF. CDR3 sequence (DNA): TGCGCCAGCAACTACGTTCAGGGGTCTTTGACTCAGCAGTTCTTC.